The clone carrying this T cell receptor (beta chain) occurred once. The authors' processing: Reference gene primers were amplified, and this amplification served to estimate nucleated cell counts. Assay: immunoSEQ multiplex PCR; the TCRdb copy retains only in-frame clones and omits some. The V and J calls and the clone size are those of that table, but D and trimming were determined from the DNA. The sample yields over 600,000 clones, more than 80% seen once. These data originate in a study of blood T cell repertoires in COVID-19. Background on the study: PBMCs, B-cell-depleted T cells, or T cells provided the cDNA or gDNA that made up the material.

CDR3 length: 11 amino acids. V was shortened by 4 bases and J by 4 bases, with 4 bases between the two germline ends. From germline, CDR1 is SSHAT and CDR2 FNYEAQ (reference sequence). This chain links TRBV7-7 with TRBJ2-5; D remains ambiguous. The TCR was taken from a woman aged 18-29 years with acute or convalescent COVID-19. The specimen was peripheral blood. CDR3 DNA sequence: TGTGCCAGCAGCTCGGGAGAGACCCAGTACTTC. This sequence encodes CASSSGETQYF.